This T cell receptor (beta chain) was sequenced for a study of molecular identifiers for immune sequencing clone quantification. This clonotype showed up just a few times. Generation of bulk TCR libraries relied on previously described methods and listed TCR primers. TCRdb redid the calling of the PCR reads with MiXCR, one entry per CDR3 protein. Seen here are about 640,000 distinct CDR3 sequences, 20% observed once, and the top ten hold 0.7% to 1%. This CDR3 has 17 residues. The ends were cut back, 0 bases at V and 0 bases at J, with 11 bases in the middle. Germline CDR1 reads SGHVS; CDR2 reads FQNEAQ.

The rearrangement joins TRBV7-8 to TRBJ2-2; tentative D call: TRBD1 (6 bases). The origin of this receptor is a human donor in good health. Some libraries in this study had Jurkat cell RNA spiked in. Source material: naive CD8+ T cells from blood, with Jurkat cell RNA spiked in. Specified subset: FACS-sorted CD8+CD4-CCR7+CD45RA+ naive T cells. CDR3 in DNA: TGTGCCAGCAGCTTAGCATTAGACAGGCCGAACACCGGGGAGCTGTTTTTT. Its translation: CASSLALDRPNTGELFF.